One and the same sample provided the 3 T cell receptor beta chains below, sequenced in a study of blood T cell repertoires in COVID-19. Profiling relied on immunoSEQ multiplex PCR, and the TCRdb table lists in-frame clones only, not all of them. The sample holds 56,000 or so clones, roughly nine tenths seen once. Source material: peripheral blood. Source of these receptors: a woman aged 55 to 70 with COVID-19, enrolled during active disease.

The chain employs TRBV6-2 or TRBV6-3 and TRBJ2-7; D possibly corresponds to TRBD2 (6 bases). V gave up 4 bases and J gave up 2 bases, with 12 bases separating them. Germline CDR1 MNHEY, CDR2 SVGEGT. The CDR3 has 14 amino acids. The CDR3 nucleotides are TGTGCCAGCAGTTGGAGGGTGGGGGCCTACGAGCAGTACTTC. Its translation is CASSWRVGAYEQYF.

The chain carries TRBV20-1 and TRBJ2-3; TRBD2 is a possible D gene (6 bases). Germline values: CDR1 DFQATT, CDR2 SNEGSKA (reference sequence). Trimming took off 3 bases at V and 8 bases at J, with 6 bases between the two ends. The CDR3 extends over 10 amino acids. The DNA for the CDR3 is TGCAGTGCTAGCGGGGGTACGCAGTATTTT. Residues: CSASGGTQYF.

This chain connects TRBV7-2 to TRBJ2-7, with TRBD2 as a possible D gene (5 bases). Germline assignment: CDR1 SGHTA and CDR2 FQGNSA. The CDR3 spans 14 residues. V lost 5 bases and J lost 1, with 12 bases in between. The CDR3 region is CASSPMGESYEQYF. CDR3 in DNA: TGTGCCAGCAGCCCGATGGGAGAATCCTACGAGCAGTACTTC.